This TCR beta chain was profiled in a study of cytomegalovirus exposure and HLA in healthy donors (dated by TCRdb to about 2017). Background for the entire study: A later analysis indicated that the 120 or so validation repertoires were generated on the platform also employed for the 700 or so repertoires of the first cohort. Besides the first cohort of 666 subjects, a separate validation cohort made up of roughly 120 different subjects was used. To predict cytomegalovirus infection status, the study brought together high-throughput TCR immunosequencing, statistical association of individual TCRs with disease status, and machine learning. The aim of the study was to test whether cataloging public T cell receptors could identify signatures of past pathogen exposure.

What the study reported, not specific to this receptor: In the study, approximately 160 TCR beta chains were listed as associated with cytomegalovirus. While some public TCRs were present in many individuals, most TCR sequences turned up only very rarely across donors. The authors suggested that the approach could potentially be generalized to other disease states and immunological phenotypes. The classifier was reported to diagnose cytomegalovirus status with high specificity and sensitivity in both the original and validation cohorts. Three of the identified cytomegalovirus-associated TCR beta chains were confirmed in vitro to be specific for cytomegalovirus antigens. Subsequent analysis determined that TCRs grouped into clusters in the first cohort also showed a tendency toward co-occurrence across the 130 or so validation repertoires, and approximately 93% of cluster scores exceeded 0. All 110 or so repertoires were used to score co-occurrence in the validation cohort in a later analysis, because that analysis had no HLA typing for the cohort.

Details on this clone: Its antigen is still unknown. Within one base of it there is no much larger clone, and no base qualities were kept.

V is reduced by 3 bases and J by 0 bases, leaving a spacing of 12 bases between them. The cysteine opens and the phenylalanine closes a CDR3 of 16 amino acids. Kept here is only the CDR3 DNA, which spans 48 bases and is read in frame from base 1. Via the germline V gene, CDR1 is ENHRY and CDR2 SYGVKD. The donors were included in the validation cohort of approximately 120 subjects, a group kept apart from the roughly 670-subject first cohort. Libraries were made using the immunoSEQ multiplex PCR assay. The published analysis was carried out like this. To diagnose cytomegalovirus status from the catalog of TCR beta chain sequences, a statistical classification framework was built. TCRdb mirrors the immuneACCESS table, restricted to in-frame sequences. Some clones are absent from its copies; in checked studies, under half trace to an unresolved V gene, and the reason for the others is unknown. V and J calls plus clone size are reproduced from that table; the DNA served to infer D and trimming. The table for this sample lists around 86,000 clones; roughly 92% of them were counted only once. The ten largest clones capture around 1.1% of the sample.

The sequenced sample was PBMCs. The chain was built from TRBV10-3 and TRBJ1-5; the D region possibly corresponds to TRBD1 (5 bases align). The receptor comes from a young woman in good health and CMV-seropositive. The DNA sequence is TGTGCCATCAGTGACAGGGCAGCGAATAGCAATCAGCCCCAGCATTTT. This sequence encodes CAISDRAANSNQPQHF.